These 9 T cell receptor beta chains were sequenced from one sample in a study of cytomegalovirus exposure and HLA in healthy donors. Vbeta (60) and Jbeta (13) primers were used in the PCR. Method: immunoSEQ multiplex PCR; TCRdb's copy keeps in-frame clones and lacks some. The sample includes some 130,000 clones, around 80% seen only once; the top ten take around 6.3%. The sequencing input was PBMCs. All receptors derive from a man aged 35 to 55 in good health and CMV-seropositive.

The gene calls are TRBV5-1 and TRBJ2-7, with 11 bases aligning to TRBD1. J gave up 3 bases and V 2 bases, and 25 bases lay outside the gene matches. CDR1 and CDR2 from the germline V gene are SGHRS and YFSETQ. The CDR3 runs 22 residues. The CDR3 bases are TGCGCCAGCAGCTTCGGGACAGGGGGGATAGCGGGAGCAGTTCGGTCGGGCTACGAGCAGTACTTC. Translation gives CASSFGTGGIAGAVRSGYEQYF.

The rearrangement uses TRBV6-4 and TRBJ1-1; D remains ambiguous. There are 13 residues in the CDR3. Germline V lookup: CDR1 MRHNA, CDR2 SNTAGT. V was clipped by 8 bases and J by 1 base, with 11 bases between them. CDR3 nucleotides: TGTGCCAGCTCTGTCTCTACGAACACTGAAGCTTTCTTT. Its protein is CASSVSTNTEAFF.

This rearrangement joins TRBV5-6 to TRBJ1-5; TRBD1 aligns across 8 bases. Per the germline V gene, CDR1 is SGHDT and CDR2 is YYEEEE. The CDR3 runs 15 residues. Unmatched junction bases numbered 6, after V lost 4 bases and J lost 3 bases. The CDR3 nucleotides are TGTGCCAGCAGCCCCGGGACAGGACTCAATCAGCCCCAGCATTTT. Its protein is CASSPGTGLNQPQHF. Full variable domain (missing parts from reference TRBV5-6 and TRBJ1-5): DAGVTQSPTHLIKTRGQQVTLRCSPKSGHDTVSWYQQALGQGPQFIFQYYEEEERQRGNFPDRFSGHQFPNYSSELNVNALLLGDSALYLCASSPGTGLNQPQHFGDGTRLSIL.

This clone showed up just a few times. This chain connects TRBV5-4 to TRBJ2-1; the match to TRBD2 covers 10 bases. The CDR3 is made up of 15 amino acids. Germline V gene data show CDR1 as SGHNT and CDR2 as YYREEE (reference sequence). The ends lost 1 base at V and 8 bases at J; junction bases unmatched: 6. CDR3 in DNA: TGTGCCAGCAGCTTGAGCCTAGCGGGAGCCCATGAGCAGTTCTTC. Residues: CASSLSLAGAHEQFF.

The genes are TRBV27 and TRBJ2-7; D not resolved. The CDR3 length is 15 residues. CDR1 and CDR2 (germline): MNHEY, SMNVEV (reference sequence). Between the trimmed V and J ends, which lost 2 bases and 2 bases, there was a span of 13 bases. The CDR3 sequence: CASSLNWQSPYEQYF. The CDR3 DNA sequence: TGTGCCAGCAGTTTAAATTGGCAGTCCCCCTACGAGCAGTACTTC.

The rearrangement uses TRBV11-2 and TRBJ2-3, with 9 bases lining up with TRBD2. This CDR3 has 16 residues. The ends lost 4 bases at V and 2 bases at J; junction bases unmatched: 7. Germline CDR1 and CDR2: SGHAT and FQNNGV. CDR3 in amino acids: CASSSWTSVFTDTQYF. The CDR3, as DNA: TGTGCCAGCAGCTCCTGGACTAGCGTTTTCACAGATACGCAGTATTTT.

This clone appeared a few times. The V gene is TRBV28, the J gene TRBJ2-3; perhaps TRBD1 as D (5 bases). In germline, CDR1 is MDHEN, CDR2 SYDVKM. The V end was cut by 7 bases, the J end by 0 bases, with 11 bases between. This CDR3 contains 14 residues. CDR3 region: CASIGAGSTDTQYF. The CDR3 DNA follows: TGTGCCAGCATTGGGGCAGGGAGCACAGATACGCAGTATTTT.

This chain uses TRBV7-9 with TRBJ1-1; maybe TRBD1 (5 bases). Trimming removed 0 bases at V and 3 bases at J, with 8 bases between. The CDR3 is made up of 14 amino acids. Germline V lookup: CDR1 SEHNR, CDR2 FQNEAQ (reference sequence). Here the CDR3 reads CASSLAGDYTEAFF. Written as DNA, the CDR3 is TGTGCCAGCAGCTTAGCAGGGGATTACACTGAAGCTTTCTTT.

The chain couples TRBV29-1 to TRBJ2-7; tentatively, D is TRBD2 (5 bases). The ends were cut back, 2 bases at V and 2 bases at J, with 10 bases in the middle. The germline V gene has CDR1 SQVTM and CDR2 ANQGSEA. This CDR3 has 13 amino acids. The CDR3 protein is CSVEFGGPYEQYF. Written as DNA, the CDR3 is TGCAGCGTTGAATTTGGCGGGCCCTACGAGCAGTACTTC.